Presented here are 24 T cell receptor beta chains from one specimen sequenced in a study of blood T cell repertoires in COVID-19. The protocol was immunoSEQ multiplex PCR, while the TCRdb copy is restricted to in-frame clones and leaves out a portion. The sample contains 330,000 or so clones, around nine tenths of which appear only once. Sequencing was performed on PBMCs or T cells enriched from blood (not recorded which). The receptors come from a woman aged 30 to 39 who had been exposed to COVID-19.

The chain uses TRBV27 and TRBJ2-7; the D is unclear. CDR3 length equals 14 residues. CDR1 and CDR2 (germline): MNHEY, SMNVEV (reference sequence). V lost 8 bases and J 3 bases, leaving 17 bases between the germline ends. CDR3 nucleotide sequence: TGTGCCAGCGCTGGGCAGGCGCTTGTCTACGAGCAGTACTTC. It specifies CASAGQALVYEQYF.

This clone is a singleton in its sample. The chain joins TRBV16 to TRBJ1-2, with a tentative D call TRBD1 (5 bases). The CDR3 totals 15 residues. V gave up 2 bases and J gave up 7 bases, with 17 bases separating them. CDR1 is KGHSY, CDR2 FQNENV, per germline. The CDR3 bases are TGTGCCAGCAGCCAAGGTCCAGGGTCCCTCTCTGGCTACACCTTC. Its protein is CASSQGPGSLSGYTF.

The rearrangement joins TRBV19 to TRBJ2-7; D remains ambiguous. Germline CDR1 LNHDA, CDR2 SQIVND (reference sequence). The CDR3 contains 13 residues. Trimming took 3 bases from V and 7 from J, leaving 13 bases between them. This CDR3 is CASSISLSGEQYF. CDR3 sequence (DNA): TGTGCCAGTAGTATCTCCCTTTCCGGTGAGCAGTACTTC.

The V gene is TRBV28, the J gene TRBJ2-3, with 7 bases aligning to TRBD2. The J segment lost 2 bases and the V segment lost 7 bases, leaving 6 bases of the junction unmatched. This CDR3 region has 14 residues. Germline assignment: CDR1 MDHEN and CDR2 SYDVKM. This CDR3 reads CASTGGTHTDTQYF. The CDR3 region has the DNA TGTGCCAGCACCGGGGGGACCCACACAGATACGCAGTATTTT.

The V gene is TRBV30, the J gene TRBJ2-7; the match to TRBD2 covers 13 bases. The V gene end was trimmed by 1 base and the J gene end by 9 bases; junction bases not matched to a gene: 15. This CDR3 comprises 17 residues. The germline CDR1 and CDR2 sequences are GTSNPN and SVGIG (reference sequence). The CDR3 nucleotides read TGTGCCTGGAGTGCAGAGAGAGGGACTAGCGGGAAGTATCGGCAGTACTTC. Protein product: CAWSAERGTSGKYRQYF.

This chain joins TRBV19 and TRBJ2-2, with TRBD1 matching 8 bases. The CDR3 runs 13 residues. V was clipped by 5 bases and J by 5 bases; unmatched bases: 1. The germline V gene encodes CDR1 LNHDA and CDR2 SQIVND (reference sequence). The CDR3 sequence: CASSHRGTGELFF. The CDR3 DNA sequence: TGTGCCAGTAGTCACAGGGGGACCGGGGAGCTGTTTTTT.

The chain employs TRBV30 and TRBJ2-1, with D perhaps TRBD1 (6 bases). The germline V and J ends were trimmed by 4 bases and 3 bases, with 16 bases remaining between them. The germline V gene encodes CDR1 GTSNPN and CDR2 SVGIG (reference sequence). CDR3 size: 15 residues. The DNA for the CDR3 is TGTGCCTGGACAACACAGGGAAAAGACTACAATGAGCAGTTCTTC. Translating gives CAWTTQGKDYNEQFF.

The gene calls are TRBV18 and TRBJ2-3; 8 bases line up with TRBD2. There are 14 residues in the CDR3. V lost 4 bases to trimming and J lost 8 bases; unmatched junction nucleotides: 8. Per the germline V gene, CDR1 is KGHSH and CDR2 is LQKENI. The chain's CDR3 is CASSLTSGVSTQYF. The CDR3 DNA reads TGTGCCAGCTCACTTACTAGCGGTGTATCTACGCAGTATTTT.

The rearrangement uses TRBV5-8 and TRBJ1-3; 9 bases fit TRBD1. The CDR3 length is 17 residues. Unmatched junction bases numbered 8, after V lost 4 bases and J lost 0 bases. The germline gives CDR1 SGHTS, CDR2 YDEGEE. As DNA, the CDR3 is TGTGCCAGCAGCCGACAGGGGGAGAGCTTCTCTGGAAACACCATATATTTT. This sequence encodes CASSRQGESFSGNTIYF.

This chain uses TRBV19 with TRBJ1-4, with D tentatively TRBD1 (5 bases). Deletions cut 2 bases from V and 0 bases from J, with 16 bases between. CDR1 is LNHDA, CDR2 SQIVND, per germline (reference sequence). CDR3 length: 18 residues. CDR3 nucleotides: TGTGCCAGTAGTATACGCGGGGCAGTGGAGGCAACTAATGAAAAACTGTTTTTT. Translated: CASSIRGAVEATNEKLFF.

The rearrangement joins TRBV27 to TRBJ1-5; D possibly corresponds to TRBD1 (5 bases). V was trimmed by 6 bases and J by 6 bases, leaving 21 bases between them. The CDR3 runs 16 residues. The germline CDR1 and CDR2 sequences are MNHEY and SMNVEV (reference sequence). The CDR3 reads CASSHLSLGQAQPQHF. CDR3 coding DNA: TGTGCCAGCAGCCACTTATCCCTGGGGCAGGCTCAGCCCCAGCATTTT.

The CDR3 bases are TGTGCCAGTAGTGTTCAGGGGGTGAGCTATGGCTACACCTTC. Protein sequence: CASSVQGVSYGYTF. V is TRBV19 and J is TRBJ1-2, with 7 bases fitting TRBD1. Germline V gene sequence: CDR1 LNHDA, CDR2 SQIVND (reference sequence). V was clipped by 5 bases and J by 4 bases; unmatched bases: 7. The CDR3 extends over 14 amino acids.

The chain uses TRBV5-1 and TRBJ1-3; TRBD1 might be the D (5 bases). The V end was cut by 1 base, the J end by 1 base, with 9 bases between. Looked up from germline, CDR1 is SGHRS and CDR2 is YFSETQ. The CDR3 spans 15 residues. CDR3 bases: TGCGCCAGCAGCTTGAGAGCAGGGTCTGGAAACACCATATATTTT. This sequence encodes CASSLRAGSGNTIYF.

This clone was counted between two and nine times. This rearrangement joins TRBV10-1 to TRBJ2-7, with TRBD1 identical over 8 bases. The germline V gene has CDR1 WNHNN and CDR2 SYGVQD (reference sequence). V was clipped by 3 bases and J by 2 bases; unmatched bases: 6. The CDR3 consists of 15 residues. DNA for the CDR3: TGCGCCAGCAGTGAATCGGCAGGGGGCCCCTACGAGCAGTACTTC. Translating it yields CASSESAGGPYEQYF.

The genes are TRBV11-2 and TRBJ2-1; 13 bases agree with TRBD2. The trim removed 5 bases at V and 6 bases at J, leaving 7 bases unmatched. CDR3 length: 16 amino acids. The germline CDR1 and CDR2 sequences are SGHAT and FQNNGV. The CDR3 region is CASSPPGLAGINEQFF. The CDR3 DNA is TGTGCCAGCAGCCCACCGGGACTAGCGGGAATCAATGAGCAGTTCTTC.

The gene calls are TRBV21-1 and TRBJ2-7; the D call TRBD2 from the table was never checked on the DNA. TRBV21-1 is flagged as a pseudogene. The CDR3 runs 19 residues. This chain's CDR3 is CASSKFGGLAGGIGYEQYF. CDR3 DNA sequence: TGTGCCAGCAGCAAATTCGGGGGACTAGCGGGAGGTATAGGCTACGAGCAGTACTTC.

The rearrangement joins TRBV18 to TRBJ2-1; tentative D call: TRBD2 (8 bases). V shed 3 bases and J shed 3 bases, with 15 bases lying between them. Per the germline V gene, CDR1 is KGHSH and CDR2 is LQKENI. The length of the CDR3 is 16 residues. Written as DNA, the CDR3 is TGTGCCAGCTCACCTCGGGAGGGGGCTATCTACAATGAGCAGTTCTTC. Translation gives CASSPREGAIYNEQFF. Full variable domain (outside the CDR3, taken from reference TRBV18 and TRBJ2-1): NAGVMQNPRHLVRRRGQEARLRCSPMKGHSHVYWYRQLPEEGLKFMVYLQKENIIDESGMPKERFSAEFPKEGPSILRIQQVVRGDSAAYFCASSPREGAIYNEQFFGPGTRLTVL.

The J gene is TRBJ1-2, the V gene TRBV9, with D maybe TRBD1 (6 bases). Deletions cut 3 bases from V and 2 bases from J, with 11 bases between. The germline gives CDR1 SGDLS, CDR2 YYNGEE. This CDR3 is built from 14 residues. CDR3 sequence reads: CASSGDTRNYGYTF. Here the CDR3 DNA reads TGTGCCAGCAGCGGGGACACGCGGAACTATGGCTACACCTTC.

The chain employs TRBV12-5 and TRBJ1-5; D perhaps matches TRBD1 (6 bases). Germline V CDR1 and CDR2: LGHNT, FRNRAP. V was cut by 10 bases and J by 4 bases, with 17 bases left in between. The CDR3 totals 14 residues. The CDR3: CATQEQGGNQPQHF. Written as DNA, the CDR3 is TGTGCTACCCAAGAACAGGGTGGGAATCAGCCCCAGCATTTT.

The gene calls are TRBV19 and TRBJ1-5; the D is unclear. CDR1 and CDR2 (germline): LNHDA, SQIVND (reference sequence). Trimming pared 3 bases from V and 0 bases from J, leaving 6 bases between. This CDR3 contains 14 residues. The CDR3 DNA reads as TGTGCCAGTAGTATCGGAGGTAGCAATCAGCCCCAGCATTTT. Residues: CASSIGGSNQPQHF.

J is TRBJ1-1 and V is TRBV7-3; 11 positions match TRBD1. Losses at the gene ends were 0 bases for V and 6 bases for J; bases not matched to a gene: 9. The CDR3 covers 17 residues. Germline V gene sequence: CDR1 SGHTA, CDR2 FQGTGA. CDR3: CASSLTGIGQGASEAFF. The CDR3 DNA follows: TGTGCCAGCAGCTTAACGGGTATTGGACAGGGGGCCTCTGAAGCTTTCTTT.

The chain joins TRBV28 to TRBJ2-1; 10 positions agree with TRBD1. The CDR3 consists of 16 residues. J was trimmed by 5 bases and V by 6 bases; bases with no gene match: 10. The V gene's germline CDR1 is MDHEN and CDR2 SYDVKM. The CDR3 sequence is CASSLQGQGRNNEQFF. CDR3 DNA sequence: TGTGCCAGCAGCCTTCAGGGACAGGGGAGGAACAATGAGCAGTTCTTC.

This clone appeared a single time. This chain joins TRBV6-1 and TRBJ1-3; TRBD1 matches 7 bases. Unmatched junction bases numbered 10, after V lost 4 bases and J lost 4 bases. The CDR3 is made up of 16 amino acids. Germline CDR1 is MNHNS and CDR2 is SASEGT. The CDR3 nucleotides read TGTGCCAGCAGTGCTGCGACAGGGTACTCCGGAAACACCATATATTTT. Protein sequence: CASSAATGYSGNTIYF.

The chain has TRBV27 and TRBJ2-3; 8 nucleotides agree with TRBD1. The CDR3 has 21 amino acids. CDR1 is MNHEY, CDR2 SMNVEV, per germline (reference sequence). V trimming: 0 bases; J trimming: 8 bases; junction bases outside the gene matches: 25. CDR3 coding DNA: TGTGCCAGCAGTTTATCGGCCCTTGTCATGGGGGACAGGTCTCCCGGGGGTACGCAGTATTTT. This translates into CASSLSALVMGDRSPGGTQYF.